The present T cell receptor beta chain was sequenced within a study of T-cell memory formation after mild COVID-19. Study-wide results and limits: The pre-infection memory compartment contained some responding clones, suggesting cross-reactive memory joined. CD4+ contracting clones were found mainly in CM and EM, and CD8+ ones in EMRA.

The CDR3 runs to 16 residues. Looked up from germline, CDR1 is SGHRS and CDR2 is YFSETQ. V was trimmed by 0 bases and J by 1 base, leaving 12 bases between them. This clonotype was detected only a few times. Its specificity is not known. After 5'RACE with constant-segment primers, TCR alpha and TCR beta cDNA libraries carrying sample barcodes and UMIs were obtained. In TCRdb, the 5' RACE reads were re-called with MiXCR into one record per CDR3 protein. Found here are about 430,000 distinct CDR3 sequences, approximately 19% of them singletons; the top ten hold 20% to 25%. This receptor was obtained from a man between 18 and 35 years old who had mild COVID-19 (a few samples of this study predate the infection). Cell type and time point are not known. V usage is TRBV5-1 and J usage is TRBJ2-3; D gene uncertain. Sequenced sample: PBMCs or a T cell subset sorted from them (not recorded which). CDR3 residues: CASSLGVGPGTDTQYF. Written as DNA, the CDR3 is TGCGCCAGCAGCTTGGGCGTTGGACCCGGCACAGATACGCAGTATTTT.